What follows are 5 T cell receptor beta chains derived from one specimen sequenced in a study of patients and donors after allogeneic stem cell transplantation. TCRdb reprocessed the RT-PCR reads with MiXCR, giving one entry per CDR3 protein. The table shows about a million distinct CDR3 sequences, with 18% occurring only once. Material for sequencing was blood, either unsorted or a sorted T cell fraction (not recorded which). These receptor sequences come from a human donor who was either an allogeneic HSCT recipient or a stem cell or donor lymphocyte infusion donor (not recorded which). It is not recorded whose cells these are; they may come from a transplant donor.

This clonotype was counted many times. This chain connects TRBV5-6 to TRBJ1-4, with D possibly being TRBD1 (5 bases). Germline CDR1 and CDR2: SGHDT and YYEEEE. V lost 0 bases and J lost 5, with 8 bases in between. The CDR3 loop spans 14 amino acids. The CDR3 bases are TGTGCCAGCAGCTTGGTAGGGGTGAATGAAAAACTGTTTTTT. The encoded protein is CASSLVGVNEKLFF.

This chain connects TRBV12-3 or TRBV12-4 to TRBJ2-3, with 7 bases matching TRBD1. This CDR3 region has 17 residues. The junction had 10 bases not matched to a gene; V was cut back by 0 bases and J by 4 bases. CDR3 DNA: TGTGCCAGCAGTTTAGCTCTCAGGGGGTTTGAGGCAGATACGCAGTATTTT. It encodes CASSLALRGFEADTQYF.

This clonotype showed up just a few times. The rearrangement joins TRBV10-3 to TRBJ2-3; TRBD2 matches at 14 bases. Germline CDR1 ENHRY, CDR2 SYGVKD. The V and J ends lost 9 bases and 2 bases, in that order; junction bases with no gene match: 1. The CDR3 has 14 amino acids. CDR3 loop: CAMTSGRDTDTQYF. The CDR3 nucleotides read TGTGCCATGACTAGCGGGAGGGACACAGATACGCAGTATTTT.

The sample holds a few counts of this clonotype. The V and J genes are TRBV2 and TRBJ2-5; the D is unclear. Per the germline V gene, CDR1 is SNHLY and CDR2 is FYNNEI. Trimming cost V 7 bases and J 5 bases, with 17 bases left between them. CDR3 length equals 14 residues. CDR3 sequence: CASTTRNLQETQYF. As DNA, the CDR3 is TGTGCCAGCACCACCCGGAACTTGCAGGAGACCCAGTACTTC. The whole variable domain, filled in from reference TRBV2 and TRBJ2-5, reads EPEVTQTPSHQVTQMGQEVILRCVPISNHLYFYWYRQILGQKVEFLVSFYNNEISEKSEIFDDQFSVERPDGSNFTLKIRSTKLEDSAMYFCASTTRNLQETQYFGPGTRLLVL.

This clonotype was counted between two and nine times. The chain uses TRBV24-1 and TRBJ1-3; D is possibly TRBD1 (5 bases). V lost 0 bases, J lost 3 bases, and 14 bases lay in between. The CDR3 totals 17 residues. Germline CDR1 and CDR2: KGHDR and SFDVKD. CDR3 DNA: TGTGCCACCAGTGATTTGTTAGCGGGGCAAGGTGGAAACACCATATATTTT. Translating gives CATSDLLAGQGGNTIYF.